The rows below give T cell receptor beta chains drawn from one sample of a study of blood T cell repertoires in COVID-19. Clones were read by immunoSEQ multiplex PCR, and TCRdb kept only the in-frame ones, dropping some. The repertoire holds under 250,000 clones, with about 83% as singletons. The sequenced sample was peripheral blood. The receptors were gathered from a woman older than 75 with COVID-19, enrolled during active disease. The CDR3 runs from the conserved cysteine through the conserved F or W. D genes are given only for firm matches. Part of the rows lack a size; the others show once, few, many or a class for expanded clones.

D: TRBD1
size: NA
J: TRBJ1-2
V: TRBV28
DNA: TGTGCCAGCAGTTTATCCCCACAGGGGTTCTATGGCTACACCTTC
CDR3: CASSLSPQGFYGYTF

D: NA
size: NA
J: TRBJ2-3
V: TRBV19
DNA: TGTGCCAGTAGTATGTGGGTAGGGCTCTCCAGGGACACAGATACGCAGTATTTT
CDR3: CASSMWVGLSRDTDTQYF

D: NA
size: few
J: TRBJ1-5
V: TRBV15
DNA: TGTGCCACCAGCAGAGAGTCGAGCAATCAGCCCCAGCATTTT
CDR3: CATSRESSNQPQHF

D: TRBD1
size: NA
J: TRBJ1-6
V: TRBV2
DNA: TGTGCCAGCAGTGTCGTCGGACAGGCAAATTCACCCCTCCACTTT
CDR3: CASSVVGQANSPLHF

D: NA
size: NA
J: TRBJ2-5
V: TRBV21-1
DNA: TGTGCCAGCAGGCCACCGATGAGCCGGACAGCCCGGGAGACCCAGTACTTC
CDR3: CASRPPMSRTARETQYF

D: NA
size: NA
J: TRBJ1-5
V: TRBV12-1
DNA: TGTGCCAGAAGACCGGGACAAGGCAATCAGCCCCAGCATTTT
CDR3: CARRPGQGNQPQHF

D: TRBD1
size: NA
J: TRBJ2-3
V: TRBV7-2
DNA: TGTGCCAGCAGCGTACTACCGGGACAGCTCACAGATACGCAGTATTTT
CDR3: CASSVLPGQLTDTQYF

D: NA
size: NA
J: TRBJ1-3
V: TRBV6-5
DNA: TGTGCCAGCAGTTCCCCAGGGGCGGGAAACACCATATATTTT
CDR3: CASSSPGAGNTIYF

D: NA
size: NA
J: TRBJ2-3
V: TRBV7-2
DNA: TGTGCCAGCAGCTCCTTCACAGATACGCAGTATTTT
CDR3: CASSSFTDTQYF

D: TRBD1
size: NA
J: TRBJ1-2
V: TRBV3-1/TRBV3-2
DNA: TGTGCCAGCAAGCAGGGGGCGAACTATGGCTACACCTTC
CDR3: CASKQGANYGYTF

D: NA
size: once
J: TRBJ1-1
V: TRBV28
DNA: TGTGCCAGCAGTCCGCGGACTCCACAGGGAACGGCTGAAGCTTTCTTT
CDR3: CASSPRTPQGTAEAFF

D: NA
size: NA
J: TRBJ1-1
V: TRBV6-5
DNA: TGTGCCAGCAGATTGGGGGGTCCCCTGAACACTGAAGCTTTCTTT
CDR3: CASRLGGPLNTEAFF

D: TRBD1
size: NA
J: TRBJ1-1
V: TRBV3-1/TRBV3-2
DNA: TGTGCCAGCAGCCAAGCGTCAGGGGGTTGGGCTTTCTTT
CDR3: CASSQASGGWAFF

D: NA
size: NA
J: TRBJ2-1
V: TRBV24-1
DNA: TGTGCCACCAGTGAAGAACGTACAGGTTACAATGAGCAGTTCTTC
CDR3: CATSEERTGYNEQFF

D: TRBD1
size: NA
J: TRBJ1-6
V: TRBV2
DNA: TGTGCCAGCAGTGGGACAGGCTTGGATAATTCACCCCTCCACTTT
CDR3: CASSGTGLDNSPLHF

D: NA
size: NA
J: TRBJ2-6
V: TRBV19
DNA: TGTGCCAGTAGTATAGGGGCAGGGTCTGGGGCCAACGTCCTGACTTTC
CDR3: CASSIGAGSGANVLTF

D: TRBD1
size: NA
J: TRBJ1-5
V: TRBV18
DNA: TGTGCCAGCTCACCCGCAGGGGGGACTGGCAATCAGCCCCAGCATTTT
CDR3: CASSPAGGTGNQPQHF

D: TRBD1
size: NA
J: TRBJ1-2
V: TRBV29-1
DNA: TGCAGCGTTGAATCGGGGACAGGGATTGGTGGCTACACCTTC
CDR3: CSVESGTGIGGYTF

D: TRBD1
size: NA
J: TRBJ2-1
V: TRBV18
DNA: TGTGCCAGCTCACCAAAACAGGGGGACTACAATGAGCAGTTCTTC
CDR3: CASSPKQGDYNEQFF

D: TRBD2
size: NA
J: TRBJ2-3
V: TRBV19
DNA: TGTGCCAGTAGTATTGTAGCGGGGCTTACAGATACGCAGTATTTT
CDR3: CASSIVAGLTDTQYF

D: NA
size: NA
J: TRBJ1-1
V: TRBV7-9
DNA: TGTGCCAGCAGCTTAGATATGAACACTGAAGCTTTCTTT
CDR3: CASSLDMNTEAFF

D: TRBD1
size: once
J: TRBJ2-7
V: TRBV20-1
DNA: TGCAGTGCTAGTGTTACAGGGGTCTCCTACGAGCAGTACTTC
CDR3: CSASVTGVSYEQYF